A single sample is the source of the 25 T cell receptor beta chains below, sequenced in a study of blood T cells in healthy people across ages. With a J-beta primer mix and a sample-barcoded 5' primer, a second PCR ran 7 to 11 cycles. In TCRdb, the 5' RACE reads were re-called with MiXCR into one record per CDR3 protein. The profile shows about 830,000 distinct CDR3 sequences, 60% to 80% of them singletons. The sequenced material came from blood. These receptor sequences come from a young man in good health.

This chain uses TRBV27 with TRBJ2-7; tentative D call: TRBD2 (5 bases). The CDR3 is 14 amino acids. Germline V CDR1 and CDR2: MNHEY, SMNVEV (reference sequence). The V and J ends lost 6 bases and 0 bases respectively, with 12 bases between them. The DNA of the CDR3 is TGTGCCAGCAGCCCCCGCGCGGGCTCCTACGAGCAGTACTTC. It yields the protein CASSPRAGSYEQYF.

This clonotype was observed a single time. The chain couples TRBV7-7 to TRBJ2-3; D is tentatively TRBD1 or TRBD2 (5 bases each). The V gene's germline CDR1 is SSHAT and CDR2 FNYEAQ (reference sequence). CDR3 length equals 13 residues. Trimming took 5 bases from V and 7 from J, leaving 13 bases between them. The CDR3: CASSQGEGYTQYF. The DNA for the CDR3 is TGTGCCAGCAGCCAGGGCGAGGGGTATACGCAGTATTTT.

The V gene is TRBV12-3 or TRBV12-4, the J gene TRBJ2-1; D possibly corresponds to TRBD2 (6 bases). This CDR3 is built from 15 residues. V gave up 4 bases and J gave up 13 bases, with 23 bases separating them. The CDR3 region has the DNA TGTGCCAGCAGTTACCTCGGGACCACCCGGGGGACCCAGTTCTTC. Protein: CASSYLGTTRGTQFF.

Regarding this clonotype: One end of the junction fails to match germline, which may point to a read error. V is TRBV20-1 and J is TRBJ2-5; TRBD2 matches at 11 bases. There are 15 residues in the CDR3. CDR1 is DFQATT and CDR2 is SNEGSKA in the germline V gene (reference sequence). In DNA, the CDR3 is TGCAGTGCTAGAGATTTACTAGCGGGAGAGGGCGAGCAGTACTTT. Its translation: CSARDLLAGEGEQYF.

The chain has TRBV27 and TRBJ2-7, with D possibly matching TRBD1 (5 bases). Trimming cost V 5 bases and J 3 bases, with 23 bases left between them. Germline V lookup: CDR1 MNHEY, CDR2 SMNVEV (reference sequence). The CDR3 sequence is 17 residues long. The CDR3 bases are TGTGCCAGCAGTAGGTTTTCGGTTCCGGACACTTACTACGAGCAGTACTTC. Its protein is CASSRFSVPDTYYEQYF.

The table lists this clonotype with a few counts. The V and J genes are TRBV7-2 and TRBJ2-1; no firm D call. Germline V CDR1 and CDR2: SGHTA, FQGNSA. The CDR3 has 15 residues. The V gene lost 1 base and the J gene lost 2 bases, with 9 bases spanning the gap. The CDR3 nucleotides read TGTGCCAGCAGCTTAGGTCGGGCCCCCTACAATGAGCAGTTCTTC. It is translated as CASSLGRAPYNEQFF.

V and J are TRBV25-1 and TRBJ2-5; the match to TRBD2 covers 10 bases. The germline gives CDR1 MGHDK, CDR2 SYGVNS. Germline trimming cut 2 bases from V and 5 bases from J; bases unmatched to any gene: 8. This CDR3 spans 16 amino acids. In nucleotides, the CDR3 is TGTGCCAGCAGTGAACAGGAAGCGGGGGGGCTTGAGACCCAGTACTTC. This codes for CASSEQEAGGLETQYF.

This clonotype was seen only a few times. The V and J genes are TRBV12-3 or TRBV12-4 and TRBJ2-7; 8 positions agree with TRBD1. The V and J ends lost 6 bases and 0 bases, in that order; junction bases with no gene match: 10. The CDR3 covers 16 residues. The CDR3 sequence: CASSLKRTGSSYEQYF. CDR3 nucleotides: TGTGCCAGCAGCCTCAAGAGGACAGGGAGCTCCTACGAGCAGTACTTC.

V is TRBV6-5 and J is TRBJ2-1, with TRBD1 as a possible D gene (6 bases). Trimming removed 6 bases from V and 9 bases from J, with 15 bases in between. CDR3 length: 13 amino acids. Germline V gene data show CDR1 as MNHEY and CDR2 as SVGAGI. The DNA for the CDR3 is TGTGCCAGCAGCCAAAGCACAGGGACTGAGCAGTTCTTC. Translation gives CASSQSTGTEQFF.

In this sample, this clonotype turned up a few times. The chain couples TRBV2 to TRBJ2-7, with a possible D match to TRBD1 (5 bases). The germline V and J ends were trimmed by 3 bases and 3 bases, with 15 bases remaining between them. Germline CDR1 and CDR2: SNHLY and FYNNEI. The CDR3 runs to 15 residues. CDR3 DNA: TGTGCCAGCAGTGAGGGCCAAGGGGCGGACTACGAGCAGTACTTC. This gives the protein CASSEGQGADYEQYF.

The gene calls are TRBV20-1 and TRBJ1-5; TRBD1 agrees at 7 bases. The V segment lost 2 bases and the J segment 7 bases; nucleotides outside the gene matches: 5. Germline-derived CDR1 and CDR2 are DFQATT and SNEGSKA (reference sequence). This CDR3 contains 13 residues. The CDR3 protein is CSARQDRDQPQHF. The CDR3 bases are TGCAGTGCTAGACAAGACAGGGACCAGCCCCAGCATTTT.

In this sample, this clonotype turned up many times. V gene TRBV5-1 combines with J gene TRBJ2-1, with D unclear. V was shortened by 2 bases and J by 8 bases, with 5 bases between the two germline ends. The length of the CDR3 is 11 residues. Germline lookup yields CDR1 SGHRS and CDR2 YFSETQ. In DNA, the CDR3 is TGCGCCAGCAGCTTAACCCATGAGCAGTTCTTC. Translation gives CASSLTHEQFF. The whole variable domain, filled in from reference TRBV5-1 and TRBJ2-1, reads KAGVTQTPRYLIKTRGQQVTLSCSPISGHRSVSWYQQTPGQGLQFLFEYFSETQRNKGNFPGRFSGRQFSNSRSEMNVSTLELGDSALYLCASSLTHEQFFGPGTRLTVL.

The rearrangement links TRBV7-2 to TRBJ2-3; no clear D. Per germline, CDR1 SGHTA and CDR2 FQGNSA. The CDR3 consists of 12 residues. V was clipped by 0 bases and J by 8 bases, with 6 bases between them. CDR3 nucleotides: TGTGCCAGCAGCTTAGCGGCAGTTACGCAGTATTTT. Translated, it gives CASSLAAVTQYF. The whole variable domain, filled in from reference TRBV7-2 and TRBJ2-3, reads GAGVSQSPSNKVTEKGKDVELRCDPISGHTALYWYRQSLGQGLEFLIYFQGNSAPDKSGLPSDRFSAERTGGSVSTLTIQRTQQEDSAVYLCASSLAAVTQYFGPGTRLTVL.

This clonotype was detected only a few times. V usage is TRBV6-2 or TRBV6-3 and J usage is TRBJ1-2; tentative D call: TRBD1 (5 bases). Germline V lookup: CDR1 MNHEY, CDR2 SVGEGT. V was clipped by 6 bases and J by 8 bases, with 19 bases between them. This CDR3 has 14 residues. CDR3 nucleotides: TGTGCCAGCAGCCCGGAGTTGGGACTTAGGGGCTACACCTTC. Translating it yields CASSPELGLRGYTF.

Notes on this clonotype: This may stem from a read error, because a much larger clone lies one nucleotide away. The chain uses TRBV20-1 and TRBJ2-3; D assignment may be TRBD1 or TRBD2 (5 bases each). This CDR3 contains 15 residues. With 2 bases removed from V and 9 bases from J, the gap between germline ends came to 21 bases. Per the germline V gene, CDR1 is DFQATT and CDR2 is SNEGSKA (reference sequence). The chain's CDR3 is CSARIMRGLGETQYF. The CDR3 DNA follows: TGCAGTGCTAGAATAATGAGGGGTTTAGGAGAGACGCAGTATTTT.

V usage is TRBV4-1 and J usage is TRBJ2-3; 11 bases match TRBD2. CDR3 length equals 17 residues. Germline V gene data show CDR1 as MGHRA and CDR2 as YSYEKL. V gave up 1 base and J gave up 5 bases; unmatched junction bases: 8. The CDR3 DNA sequence: TGCGCCAGCAGCCAAGGGCCCCTAGCGGGGGGAGGAGATACGCAGTATTTT. Its translation: CASSQGPLAGGGDTQYF.

The chain links TRBV7-8 to TRBJ2-1; D gene uncertain. Germline values: CDR1 SGHVS, CDR2 FQNEAQ. The CDR3 contains 13 residues. The ends were cut back, 2 bases at V and 8 bases at J, with 10 bases in the middle. CDR3 sequence reads: CASSLWARDEQFF. The CDR3 region has the DNA TGTGCCAGCAGCTTATGGGCTCGGGATGAGCAGTTCTTC.

This chain joins TRBV9 and TRBJ2-1; TRBD1 agrees at 9 bases. Trimming took 2 bases from V and 4 from J; bases not matched to a gene: 10. Per the germline V gene, CDR1 is SGDLS and CDR2 is YYNGEE. This CDR3 is 17 amino acids long. This CDR3 reads CASSVGSGTGLYNEQFF. The CDR3 DNA sequence: TGTGCCAGCAGCGTCGGTAGTGGGACAGGGCTATACAATGAGCAGTTCTTC.

Only a few counts were recorded for this clonotype. The genes are TRBV25-1 and TRBJ1-1; no firm D call. Germline V gene lookup returns CDR1 MGHDK and CDR2 SYGVNS. The CDR3 contains 12 residues. Trimming shortened V by 5 bases and J by 1 base, and 5 bases separated the two germline ends. The CDR3 region is CASSWRNTEAFF. Written as DNA, the CDR3 is TGTGCCAGCAGTTGGAGGAACACTGAAGCTTTCTTT.

This clonotype was seen a few times. The V and J genes are TRBV20-1 and TRBJ1-5, with a tentative D call TRBD1 (6 bases). The CDR3 is 12 amino acids. The V end lost 5 bases, the J end lost 5 bases, and 10 bases lay between the germline ends. The germline gives CDR1 DFQATT, CDR2 SNEGSKA (reference sequence). The CDR3 coding sequence is TGCAGTGCTGGATACAGGGATCAGCCCCAGCATTTT. It encodes CSAGYRDQPQHF.

The chain carries TRBV7-2 and TRBJ2-1, with 7 bases fitting TRBD2. CDR1 is SGHTA, CDR2 FQGNSA, per germline. The CDR3 runs 18 residues. V gave up 3 bases and J gave up 1 base; unmatched junction bases: 12. CDR3 DNA sequence: TGTGCCAGCAGCTTGCTATCTACGCGGGGGTTGTCCTACAATGAGCAGTTCTTC. It specifies CASSLLSTRGLSYNEQFF.

The chain is built from TRBV27 and TRBJ2-7; tentative D call: TRBD1 (6 bases). The V end was cut by 5 bases, the J end by 4 bases, with 12 bases between. Germline CDR1 is MNHEY and CDR2 is SMNVEV (reference sequence). The CDR3 is 13 amino acids. DNA for the CDR3: TGTGCCAGCAGTGCTCAGGGGACATACGAGCAGTACTTC. It specifies CASSAQGTYEQYF.

There are a few counts of this clonotype. The gene calls are TRBV20-1 and TRBJ1-2; 7 positions match TRBD1. The germline V gene has CDR1 DFQATT and CDR2 SNEGSKA (reference sequence). The CDR3 covers 14 residues. Trimming took 4 bases from V and 4 from J; bases not matched to a gene: 9. The CDR3 loop is CSATTGQRVYGYTF. The DNA of the CDR3 is TGCAGTGCTACCACGGGACAGCGGGTCTATGGCTACACCTTC.

Only a few counts were recorded for this clonotype. The gene calls are TRBV4-3 and TRBJ2-3; D not resolved. The CDR3 extends over 13 amino acids. V dropped 0 bases and J dropped 3 bases, with 4 bases sitting between them. The germline V gene has CDR1 LGHNA and CDR2 YSLEER. In nucleotides, the CDR3 is TGCGCCAGCAGCCAAGAGGCGACAGATACGCAGTATTTT. It yields the protein CASSQEATDTQYF.

V usage is TRBV2 and J usage is TRBJ1-6; D uncertain. The CDR3 loop spans 14 amino acids. V lost 0 bases to trimming and J lost 6 bases, with 6 bases between them. Germline values: CDR1 SNHLY, CDR2 FYNNEI. The CDR3 nucleotides are TGTGCCAGCAGTGAAGCTGGAGGTAATTCACCCCTCCACTTT. This translates into CASSEAGGNSPLHF.